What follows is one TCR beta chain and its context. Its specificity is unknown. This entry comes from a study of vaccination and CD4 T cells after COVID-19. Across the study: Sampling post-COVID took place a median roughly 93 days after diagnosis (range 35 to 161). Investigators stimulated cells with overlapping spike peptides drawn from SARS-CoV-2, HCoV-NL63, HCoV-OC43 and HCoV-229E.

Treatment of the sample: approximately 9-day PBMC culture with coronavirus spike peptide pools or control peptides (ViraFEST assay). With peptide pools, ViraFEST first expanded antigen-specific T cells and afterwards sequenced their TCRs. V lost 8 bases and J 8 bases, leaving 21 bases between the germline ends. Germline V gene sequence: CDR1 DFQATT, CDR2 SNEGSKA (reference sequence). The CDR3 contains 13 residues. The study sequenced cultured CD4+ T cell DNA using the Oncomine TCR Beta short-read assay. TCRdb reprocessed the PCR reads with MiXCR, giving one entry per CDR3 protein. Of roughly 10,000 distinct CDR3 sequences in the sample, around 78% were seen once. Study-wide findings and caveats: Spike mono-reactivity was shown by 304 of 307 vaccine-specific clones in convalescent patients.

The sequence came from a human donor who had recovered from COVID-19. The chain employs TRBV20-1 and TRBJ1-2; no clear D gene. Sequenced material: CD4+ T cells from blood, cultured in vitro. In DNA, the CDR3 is TGCAGTCAAAGTAGAGACCGTACTAGCGGCTACACCTTC. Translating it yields CSQSRDRTSGYTF.